This T cell receptor beta chain was sequenced for a study of blood T cells in healthy people across ages. Broader study findings: Unsorted PBMC material precluded a definitive naive versus antigen-experienced comparison.

In the case of this clonotype: Its antigen remains unidentified.

A sample-barcoded 5' primer and a J-beta primer mix were used in a second PCR of about 6 to 11 cycles. TCRdb reprocessed the 5' RACE reads with MiXCR, giving one entry per CDR3 protein. The sample lists 700,000 to 1,000,000 distinct CDR3 sequences, around 43% occurring once. Source material: blood. This TCR was recovered from a man in his sixties in good health.

For the CDR3, the DNA is TGTGCCAGCAGCTTAATAGGTGGCGCAGATACGCAGTATTTT. Protein product: CASSLIGGADTQYF. This chain connects TRBV7-2 to TRBJ2-3; D is unclear. Germline lookup yields CDR1 SGHTA and CDR2 FQGNSA. CDR3 length equals 14 residues. Trimming stripped 2 bases from V and 4 bases from J, with 10 bases between. The whole variable domain, remainder taken from reference TRBV7-2 and TRBJ2-3, is GAGVSQSPSNKVTEKGKDVELRCDPISGHTALYWYRQSLGQGLEFLIYFQGNSAPDKSGLPSDRFSAERTGGSVSTLTIQRTQQEDSAVYLCASSLIGGADTQYFGPGTRLTVL.